The next 20 T cell receptor beta chains were all read from a single sample in a study of response to subunit inactivated influenza vaccine. TCRdb recomputed calls from the RT-PCR reads with MiXCR, one row per CDR3 protein. Here the sample spans about 520,000 distinct CDR3 sequences, approximately 10% being singletons. The source material was PBMCs from blood, sampled roughly 48 days after vaccination. The source is a man aged 45 to 65 who received an inactivated influenza vaccine.

The J gene is TRBJ2-3, the V gene TRBV5-1; 13 nucleotides agree with TRBD2. The junction had 5 bases not matched to a gene; V was cut back by 5 bases and J by 2 bases. Germline loops: CDR1 SGHRS, CDR2 YFSETQ. This CDR3 is built from 16 residues. The CDR3 bases are TGCGCCAGCAGACGGACTAGCGGGAGCCCCACAGATACGCAGTATTTT. This encodes CASRRTSGSPTDTQYF.

This clonotype has ten or more counts. J is TRBJ2-1 and V is TRBV20-1, with 8 bases identical to TRBD1. CDR3 length: 16 amino acids. Germline V gene data show CDR1 as DFQATT and CDR2 as SNEGSKA (reference sequence). V shed 4 bases, J shed 4 bases, and the junction held 12 bases outside the gene matches. The CDR3 DNA follows: TGCAGTGCTAAGGGTCCCGGACAGGGATTATACAATGAGCAGTTCTTC. Protein sequence: CSAKGPGQGLYNEQFF.

Only a few counts were recorded for this clonotype. The chain carries TRBV27 and TRBJ2-5; no reliable D call. V was clipped by 0 bases and J by 3 bases, with 11 bases between them. The V gene's germline CDR1 is MNHEY and CDR2 SMNVEV (reference sequence). The CDR3 has 15 amino acids. CDR3 sequence (DNA): TGTGCCAGCAGTTTATCGTTGGGTATGGAAGAGACCCAGTACTTC. Its protein is CASSLSLGMEETQYF.

This clonotype was seen only a few times. This chain links TRBV29-1 with TRBJ2-2; possible D gene TRBD1, 6 bases. V was pared by 4 bases and J by 6 bases, with 15 bases between. The V gene's germline CDR1 is SQVTM and CDR2 ANQGSEA. The CDR3 is 14 residues long. CDR3 sequence: CSVGSGAESGELFF. Written as DNA, the CDR3 is TGCAGCGTTGGATCAGGGGCGGAATCCGGGGAGCTGTTTTTT.

The sample holds a few counts of this clonotype. This chain uses TRBV3-1 with TRBJ2-5; 7 bases agree with TRBD1. V shed 4 bases and J 2 bases; nucleotides not matched to a gene: 10. CDR1 and CDR2 from the germline V gene are LGHDT and YNNKEL (reference sequence). The CDR3 runs to 16 residues. The CDR3: CASSRLDRLGQETQYF. CDR3 in DNA: TGTGCCAGCAGCCGATTGGACAGGTTGGGGCAAGAGACCCAGTACTTC.

The chain has TRBV27 and TRBJ2-7; 11 nucleotides agree with TRBD2. After removal of 5 bases from V and 2 bases from J, the junction contained 5 bases not matched to a gene. CDR1 is MNHEY and CDR2 is SMNVEV in the germline V gene (reference sequence). There are 15 residues in the CDR3. CDR3 protein: CASSTIAGGTYEQYF. The CDR3, as DNA: TGTGCCAGCAGTACCATAGCGGGAGGGACCTACGAGCAGTACTTC.

Comments on this clonotype: The junction shows a germline mismatch at one end, possibly a read error. CDR3 in DNA: TGTGCCACCAGTGACCGAGACATACCCTACAATGAGCACTTCTTC. Amino acids: CATSDRDIPYNEHFF. V gene TRBV24-1 combines with J gene TRBJ2-1; no definite D call. Per germline, CDR1 KGHDR and CDR2 SFDVKD. This CDR3 has 15 residues.

The sample holds a few counts of this clonotype. V is TRBV20-1 and J is TRBJ1-5; D is perhaps TRBD1 (5 bases). Germline V gene data show CDR1 as DFQATT and CDR2 as SNEGSKA (reference sequence). The CDR3 spans 15 residues. The V gene lost 3 bases and the J gene lost 4 bases, with 16 bases spanning the gap. The CDR3 region is CSASPLGVQNQPQHF. The CDR3 region has the DNA TGCAGTGCTAGCCCCCTGGGGGTTCAGAATCAGCCCCAGCATTTT.

In its sample, this clonotype was seen a few times. The chain joins TRBV7-3 to TRBJ2-2, with 14 bases that match TRBD2. Per germline, CDR1 SGHTA and CDR2 FQGTGA. CDR3 length: 19 residues. The V segment lost 5 bases and the J segment 5 bases; nucleotides outside the gene matches: 13. The CDR3 reads CASSKWGTSGSEGTGELFF. The CDR3 coding sequence is TGTGCCAGCAGCAAATGGGGGACTAGCGGGAGTGAGGGGACCGGGGAGCTGTTTTTT.

The sample holds a few counts of this clonotype. This chain uses TRBV20-1 with TRBJ1-2, with 7 bases fitting TRBD1. This CDR3 contains 13 residues. The ends lost 5 bases at V and 4 bases at J; junction bases unmatched: 7. The germline gives CDR1 DFQATT, CDR2 SNEGSKA (reference sequence). The CDR3 loop is CSAESQGSYGYTF. In nucleotides, the CDR3 is TGCAGTGCTGAATCACAGGGGAGCTATGGCTACACCTTC.

The chain links TRBV7-9 to TRBJ2-7; D perhaps matches TRBD2 (5 bases). The CDR3 consists of 15 residues. CDR1 is SEHNR, CDR2 FQNEAQ, per germline (reference sequence). The V and J ends lost 4 bases and 0 bases respectively, with 13 bases between them. The CDR3 DNA reads TGTGCCAGCAGCTATCAGGAGGATAGCTCCTACGAGCAGTACTTC. Encoded protein: CASSYQEDSSYEQYF.

This chain connects TRBV11-1 to TRBJ2-1, with D possibly called TRBD1 or TRBD2 (5 bases each). The V end was cut by 2 bases, the J end by 8 bases, with 25 bases between. The CDR3 has 18 residues. The germline gives CDR1 SGHAT, CDR2 FQDESV (reference sequence). The CDR3 DNA reads TGTGCCAGCAGCTTAACCGGGCGAGTCTCCTCCCCGGGACATGAGCAGTTCTTC. This translates into CASSLTGRVSSPGHEQFF.

This clonotype was observed at least ten times. The chain is built from TRBV29-1 and TRBJ2-3; no clear D gene. The CDR3 length is 14 residues. The germline gives CDR1 SQVTM, CDR2 ANQGSEA. Between the trimmed V and J ends, which lost 0 bases and 2 bases, there was a span of 9 bases. CDR3 DNA sequence: TGCAGCGTTGAAGACAACCTATTCACAGATACGCAGTATTTT. Translated, it gives CSVEDNLFTDTQYF.

This chain uses TRBV4-2 with TRBJ2-1; D is undetermined. This CDR3 comprises 14 residues. The germline V and J ends were trimmed by 1 base and 9 bases, with 13 bases remaining between them. The germline CDR1 and CDR2 sequences are LGHNA and YNFKEQ. CDR3 nucleotide sequence: TGTGCCAGCAGCCAAGTGGTTTTTGTCGTTGAGCAGTTCTTC. It encodes CASSQVVFVVEQFF.

A few counts support this clonotype. The chain has TRBV10-3 and TRBJ1-1, with no clear D. CDR1 and CDR2 (germline): ENHRY, SYGVKD. V lost 6 bases and J lost 0, with 11 bases in between. CDR3 length: 14 residues. The chain's CDR3 is CAIREGPMNTEAFF. In DNA form, the CDR3 reads TGTGCCATCAGGGAAGGGCCCATGAACACTGAAGCTTTCTTT.

V usage is TRBV5-1 and J usage is TRBJ2-1, with D perhaps TRBD2 (6 bases). CDR1 SGHRS and CDR2 YFSETQ come from the germline V gene. V was trimmed by 0 bases and J by 8 bases, leaving 15 bases between them. This CDR3 region has 15 residues. The CDR3 nucleotides are TGCGCCAGCAGCTTGGGGAGTAGCGGACGGGATGAGCAGTTCTTC. The encoded protein is CASSLGSSGRDEQFF.

This clonotype was seen a handful of times. In DNA, the CDR3 is TGCAGTGCTAGAGGAGACGGAGCTAACTATGGCTACACCTTC. This codes for CSARGDGANYGYTF. This chain uses TRBV20-1 with TRBJ1-2; no clear D. This CDR3 has 14 residues. Germline CDR1 and CDR2: DFQATT and SNEGSKA (reference sequence). V was clipped by 1 base and J by 0 bases, with 9 bases between them.

V is TRBV5-1 and J is TRBJ2-2, with 9 bases aligning to TRBD2. Germline CDR1 SGHRS, CDR2 YFSETQ. The CDR3 has 17 residues. V lost 1 base to trimming and J lost 4 bases; unmatched junction nucleotides: 8. CDR3 residues: CASSLSIAGVGTGELFF. The CDR3 nucleotides read TGCGCCAGCAGCTTGAGTATAGCGGGAGTAGGCACCGGGGAGCTGTTTTTT.

This chain joins TRBV9 and TRBJ2-7, with 7 bases that match TRBD1. Per the germline V gene, CDR1 is SGDLS and CDR2 is YYNGEE. The CDR3 covers 14 residues. The junction had 4 bases not matched to a gene; V was cut back by 3 bases and J by 1 base. The CDR3: CASSEADRSYEQYF. The CDR3 region has the DNA TGTGCCAGCAGCGAGGCGGACAGGTCCTACGAGCAGTACTTC.

This clonotype was seen many times. The chain joins TRBV5-1 to TRBJ2-1; D uncertain. The CDR3 runs 15 residues. V gave up 4 bases and J gave up 2 bases, with 13 bases separating them. CDR1 SGHRS and CDR2 YFSETQ come from the germline V gene. The CDR3 here is CASSPTERAYNEQFF. The CDR3 DNA follows: TGCGCCAGCAGCCCGACCGAGCGAGCCTACAATGAGCAGTTCTTC.